This T cell receptor (beta chain) stems from a study of shared clonotypes between healthy human individuals. The V end was cut by 3 bases, the J end by 2 bases, with 9 bases between. Germline V gene lookup returns CDR1 ENHRY and CDR2 SYGVKD. The CDR3 contains 14 residues. Sequencing was performed on unsorted PBMC DNA using ten immunoSEQ deep assay plates. Repertoires were generated with immunoSEQ multiplex PCR, while TCRdb's copy carries only in-frame clones and drops some. The data show 75,000 to 100,000 clones, more than 45% seen once. A word on this clone: Its specificity is unknown.

General study findings and limits: An anticipated effect of sequencing depth on clonotype sharing among donors was recognized.

The donor population consisted of healthy HIV-negative adults with no recent acute infections or vaccinations. The V gene is TRBV10-3, the J gene TRBJ2-3; D assignment may be TRBD1 or TRBD2 (5 bases each). The specimen sequenced was PBMCs. The source of this sequence is a woman aged 35 to 49 in good health. Some clones in this sample may be carry-over from other donors' samples. CDR3 DNA: TGTGCCATCAGTGATGGGACGCCCACAGATACGCAGTATTTT. This encodes CAISDGTPTDTQYF.